This TCR beta chain originates from a study of T cells in narcolepsy. Study-wide context: Healthy controls were enrolled alongside patients with narcolepsy type 1 or type 2. Study-level results: In some patient and control memory CD4+ samples, autoreactive clones were absent. Blood of same and different patients, but not healthy controls, reportedly held recurring autoreactive clonotypes. Comparing one patient's CSF and blood CD4+ clonotypes highlighted HCRT- and TRIB2-specific autoreactive clonotypes.

In regard to this clone: As yet, its antigen is unknown.

TCRdb's table, derived via immunoSEQ multiplex PCR, lists solely in-frame clones and lacks some. The table shows some 30,000 clones, with more than 70% occurring only once. The V segment lost 6 bases and the J segment 11 bases; nucleotides outside the gene matches: 5. The length of the CDR3 is 13 residues. Germline-derived CDR1 and CDR2 are LNHDA and SQIVND (reference sequence). This chain connects TRBV19 to TRBJ2-5; 14 bases line up with TRBD2. Sequences were obtained from CD45RA- memory CD4+ T cells from PBMCs. This sequence was found in a human donor with narcolepsy. The CDR3 nucleotides read TGTGCCAGTAGCGGACTAGCGGGAGGTGAGCAGTACTTC. This translates into CASSGLAGGEQYF.